Given below is one T cell receptor (beta chain) in context. Its antigen is as yet unknown. The data originate from a study of CD8 T cells in ankylosing spondylitis. General study findings and limits: A TCR beta motif made of several highly homologous variants seemed typical of ankylosing spondylitis blood.

TCRdb re-called the 5' RACE reads through MiXCR, storing one row per CDR3 protein. The sample lists 130,000 to 150,000 distinct CDR3 sequences, roughly 8% occurring once. This CDR3 spans 16 amino acids. Germline V gene lookup returns CDR1 DFQATT and CDR2 SNEGSKA (reference sequence). Trimming left V 0 bases short and J 1 base short, with 14 bases between. The TCR was taken from a male donor with ankylosing spondylitis. This sequence joins TRBV20-1 and TRBJ2-3; D gene ambiguous. Sequenced: synovial fluid, either unsorted or a sorted T cell fraction (not recorded which). The CDR3 loop reads CSARDAVAGRTDTQYF. For the CDR3, the DNA is TGCAGTGCTAGAGATGCGGTAGCCGGGCGCACAGATACGCAGTATTTT.